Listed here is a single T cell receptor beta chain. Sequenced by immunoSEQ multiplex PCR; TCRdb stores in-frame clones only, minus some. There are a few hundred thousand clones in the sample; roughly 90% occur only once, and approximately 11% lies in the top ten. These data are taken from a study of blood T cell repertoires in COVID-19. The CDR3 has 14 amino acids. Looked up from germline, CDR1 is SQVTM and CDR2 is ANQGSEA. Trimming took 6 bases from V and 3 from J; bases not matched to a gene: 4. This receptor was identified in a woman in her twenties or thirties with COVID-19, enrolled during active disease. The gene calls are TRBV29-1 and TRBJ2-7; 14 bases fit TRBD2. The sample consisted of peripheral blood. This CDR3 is CSVAGTSGSYEQYF. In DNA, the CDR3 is TGCAGCGTAGCCGGGACTAGCGGGAGCTACGAGCAGTACTTC.